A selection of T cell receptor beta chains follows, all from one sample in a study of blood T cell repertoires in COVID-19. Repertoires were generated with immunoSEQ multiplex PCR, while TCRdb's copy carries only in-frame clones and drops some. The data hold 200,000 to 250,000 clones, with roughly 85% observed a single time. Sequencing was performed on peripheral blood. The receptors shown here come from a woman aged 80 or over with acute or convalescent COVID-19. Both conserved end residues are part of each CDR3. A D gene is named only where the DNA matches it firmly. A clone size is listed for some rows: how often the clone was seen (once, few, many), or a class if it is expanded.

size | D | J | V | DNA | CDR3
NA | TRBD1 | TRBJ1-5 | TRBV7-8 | TGTGCCAGCAGCTTAGGGGCACGACAGGGTGGCCAGCCCCAGCATTTT | CASSLGARQGGQPQHF
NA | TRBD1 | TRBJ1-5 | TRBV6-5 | TGTGCCAGCAGTCGGACAGGGGAGCATCAGCCCCAGCATTTT | CASSRTGEHQPQHF
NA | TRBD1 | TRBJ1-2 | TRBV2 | TGTGCCAGCAGTGCGGGACAGAGGGTGAACTATGGCTACACCTTC | CASSAGQRVNYGYTF
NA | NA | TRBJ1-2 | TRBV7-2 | TGTGCCAGCAGCTTAAAAGGCTCGGGGGGCTACACCTTC | CASSLKGSGGYTF
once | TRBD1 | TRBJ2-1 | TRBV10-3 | TGTGCCATCAGAGGACAGGGTGGCTACAATGAGCAGTTCTTC | CAIRGQGGYNEQFF
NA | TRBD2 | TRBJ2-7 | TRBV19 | TGTGCCAGTAGGACTAGCGGGGACGAGCAGTACTTC | CASRTSGDEQYF
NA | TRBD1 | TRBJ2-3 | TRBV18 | TGTGCCAGCTACGGGTCCGGGACAGACCTACCCTCTAGCACAGATACGCAGTATTTT | CASYGSGTDLPSSTDTQYF
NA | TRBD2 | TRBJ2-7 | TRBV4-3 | TGCGCCAGCAGCCCGGGGGGATCGGTAGGGAAATACGAGCAGTACTTC | CASSPGGSVGKYEQYF
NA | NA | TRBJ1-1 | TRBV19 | TGTGCCAGTAGTTCACAGGGCGTTGGTGTTGAGGCAGCTTTCTTT | CASSSQGVGVEAAFF
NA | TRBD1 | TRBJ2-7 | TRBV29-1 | TGCAGCGTTGAAGGTGGGAGACAGGGACACTACGAGCAGTACTTC | CSVEGGRQGHYEQYF
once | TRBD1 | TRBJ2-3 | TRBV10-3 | TGTGCCACCCTCGGGGGGACAGGGTGGACAGATACGCAGTATTTT | CATLGGTGWTDTQYF
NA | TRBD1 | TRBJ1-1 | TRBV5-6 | TGTGCCAGCAGCTTACGACAGGGCGAAGCTTTCTTT | CASSLRQGEAFF
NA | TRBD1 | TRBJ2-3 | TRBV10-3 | TGTGCCGTAGGGACAGGGATCTCGGATACGCAGTATTTT | CAVGTGISDTQYF
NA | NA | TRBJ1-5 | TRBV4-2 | TGTGCCAGCAGCCAAGAGGCAGGAATTAATCAGCCCCAGCATTTT | CASSQEAGINQPQHF
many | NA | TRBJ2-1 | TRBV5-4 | TGTGCCAGCAGCTTGGGGGGCGGCTCCTACAATGAGCAGTTCTTC | CASSLGGGSYNEQFF
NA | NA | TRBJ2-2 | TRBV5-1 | TGCGCCAGCAGCTTAACCGGGACACGGGCCCTCACCGGGGAGCTGTTTTTT | CASSLTGTRALTGELFF
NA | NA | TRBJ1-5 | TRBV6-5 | TGTGCCAGCAGGGACTCCGGCCGGAATCAGCCCCAGCATTTT | CASRDSGRNQPQHF
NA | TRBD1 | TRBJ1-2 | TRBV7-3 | TGTGCCAGCAGTCCGACAGGGGGCGCCCCTTATGGCTATGGCTACACCTTC | CASSPTGGAPYGYGYTF
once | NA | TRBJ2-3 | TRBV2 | TGTGCCAGCACGGGACACAACCGTCAGTATACGCAGTATTTT | CASTGHNRQYTQYF
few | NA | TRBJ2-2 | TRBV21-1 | TGTGCCAGCAGCAAAGGGGGGCTTCCCGGGGAGCTGTTTTTT | CASSKGGLPGELFF
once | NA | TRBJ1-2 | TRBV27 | TGTGCCAGCAGTTTTCGGGGGGCTGGTGGCTACACCTTC | CASSFRGAGGYTF
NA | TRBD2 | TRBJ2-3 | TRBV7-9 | TGTGCCAGCAGCTCCGGCGGGGGGGCCGCAGATACGCAGTATTTT | CASSSGGGAADTQYF
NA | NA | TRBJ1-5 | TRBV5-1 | TGCGCCAGCAGCTTGGAACAGGATCAGCCCCAGCATTTT | CASSLEQDQPQHF
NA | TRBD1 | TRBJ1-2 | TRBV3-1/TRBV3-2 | TGTGCCAGCAGACCGACAGGGGAAGGCTATGGCTACACCTTC | CASRPTGEGYGYTF
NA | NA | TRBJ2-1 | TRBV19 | TGTGCCAGTAGAATGGTGGGCCTCGACAATGAGCAGTTCTTC | CASRMVGLDNEQFF
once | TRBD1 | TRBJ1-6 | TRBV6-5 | TGTGCCAGCAGCCCAGGACAGGGCTATTCACCCCTCCACTTT | CASSPGQGYSPLHF
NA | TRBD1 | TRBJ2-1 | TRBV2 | TGTGCCAGCAGTTCGAAGGGACAGGGGAGTTTGAATGAGCAGTTCTTC | CASSSKGQGSLNEQFF
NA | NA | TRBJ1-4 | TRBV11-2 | TGTGCCAGCAGCCGACCGGGAGTTCGAGAAAAACTGTTTTTT | CASSRPGVREKLFF
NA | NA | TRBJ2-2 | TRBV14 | TGTGCCAGCAGCCAAGTGAGGATCGGGGAGCTGTTTTTT | CASSQVRIGELFF
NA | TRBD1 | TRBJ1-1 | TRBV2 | TGTGCCAGCAGTGAACAGGCAGGGGGATTAACTGAAGCTTTCTTT | CASSEQAGGLTEAFF
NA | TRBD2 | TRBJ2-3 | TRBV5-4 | TGTGCCAGCAGCTTTGCGGGGGGGACAGATACGCAGTATTTT | CASSFAGGTDTQYF
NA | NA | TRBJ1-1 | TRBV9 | TGTGCCAGCAGGCGGTCAGGGGTTGACACTGAAGCTTTCTTT | CASRRSGVDTEAFF
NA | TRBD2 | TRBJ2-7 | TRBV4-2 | TGTGCCAGCAGCCAAGATGCCGGCGGGGGGGGTGAGCAGTACTTC | CASSQDAGGGGEQYF
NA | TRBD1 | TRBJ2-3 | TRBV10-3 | TGTGCCATCAGTCGGGACAGGGGGCTTCAAGATACGCAGTATTTT | CAISRDRGLQDTQYF
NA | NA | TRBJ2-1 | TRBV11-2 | TGTGCCAGCAGCCGGACAGTAGATTCCTACAATGAGCAGTTCTTC | CASSRTVDSYNEQFF
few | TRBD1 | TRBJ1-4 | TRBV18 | TGTGCCAGCGCCGACAGGGGGCATCCTAATGAAAAACTGTTTTTT | CASADRGHPNEKLFF
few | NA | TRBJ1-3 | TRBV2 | TGTGCCAGCAGGGAGGGGACTGGAAACACCATATATTTT | CASREGTGNTIYF